The present entry profiles one T cell receptor (beta chain) with its context. This sample was taken from a study of early T cells in non-severe SARS-CoV-2 infection. Study-level background: The chains were unpaired, and the sequenced material was bulk RNA from unsorted whole blood.

The CDR3 extends over 13 amino acids. From germline, CDR1 is SGHAT and CDR2 FQNNGV. V shed 5 bases and J 4 bases; nucleotides not matched to a gene: 2. Individual cDNA molecules were tagged with unique molecular identifiers, the study reported. TCRdb re-derived calls from the 5' RACE reads in MiXCR, one entry per CDR3 protein. The data contain fewer than 65,000 distinct CDR3 sequences, around 10% of them seen just once; the ten biggest clones take up approximately 4%. The V and J genes are TRBV11-2 and TRBJ1-5, with 7 bases that match TRBD1. This receptor was identified in an adult who was a healthcare worker with PCR-confirmed SARS-CoV-2 infection or an uninfected control (not recorded which). The sequencing here drew on whole blood, taken at baseline. In DNA, the CDR3 is TGTGCCAGCAGCATGGACAGGAATCAGCCCCAGCATTTT. As protein: CASSMDRNQPQHF.